This passage covers 17 T cell receptor beta chains from one sample sequenced in a study of OX40 agonist ivuxolimab in advanced cancers. Profiling relied on immunoSEQ multiplex PCR, and the TCRdb table lists in-frame clones only, not all of them. The sample has 65,000 to 80,000 clones, roughly 86% seen once; the top ten hold under 0.8%. The sample consisted of CD4+ or CD8+ T cells sorted from blood, taken in a trial of the OX40 agonist ivuxolimab. The receptors here all came from an adult with an advanced solid tumor such as melanoma, head and neck, liver or kidney cancer.

This clone appeared once. The chain links TRBV19 to TRBJ1-1; 8 bases line up with TRBD1. V lost 8 bases and J lost 5; bases outside the gene matches: 10. The CDR3 contains 14 residues. CDR1 and CDR2 (germline): LNHDA, SQIVND (reference sequence). CDR3 in amino acids: CASLKTGAITEAFF. CDR3 sequence (DNA): TGTGCCAGTCTAAAGACAGGGGCGATTACTGAAGCTTTCTTT.

The chain recombines TRBV19 with TRBJ2-5; D not certain. The CDR3 consists of 13 residues. V lost 2 bases, J lost 5 bases, and 9 bases lay in between. Germline values: CDR1 LNHDA, CDR2 SQIVND (reference sequence). The CDR3 DNA sequence: TGTGCCAGTAGTATAACGGTCCGGGAGACCCAGTACTTC. The encoded protein is CASSITVRETQYF.

The chain uses TRBV19 and TRBJ2-3; tentatively, D is TRBD1 (6 bases). In germline, CDR1 is LNHDA, CDR2 SQIVND (reference sequence). With 10 bases removed from V and 2 bases from J, the gap between germline ends came to 19 bases. The CDR3 has 15 residues. The CDR3 protein is CATGVHRDDTDTQYF. The CDR3 DNA follows: TGTGCCACCGGGGTCCACAGGGACGACACAGATACGCAGTATTTT.

The CDR3 reads CASSQVWSGGGNIQYF. CDR3 bases: TGCGCCAGCAGCCAAGTTTGGAGCGGGGGGGGAAACATTCAGTACTTC. This rearrangement joins TRBV4-3 to TRBJ2-4; 10 bases align to TRBD2. The J segment lost 6 bases and the V segment lost 1 base, leaving 6 bases of the junction unmatched. The CDR3 loop spans 16 amino acids. Germline values: CDR1 LGHNA, CDR2 YSLEER.

The chain uses TRBV6-5 and TRBJ1-2, with 9 positions matching TRBD1. The CDR3 runs to 13 residues. V was pared by 7 bases and J by 8 bases, with 8 bases of the junction left unmatched. Germline CDR1 reads MNHEY; CDR2 reads SVGAGI. The CDR3 coding sequence is TGTGCCAGCACCACAGGGACAGGGAGAGGCTACACCTTC. Translated: CASTTGTGRGYTF.

The chain joins TRBV19 to TRBJ1-2; 7 nucleotides line up with TRBD1. CDR3 length: 15 residues. Trimming removed 4 bases from V and 4 bases from J; junction bases left unmatched: 9. CDR1 and CDR2 (germline): LNHDA, SQIVND (reference sequence). The CDR3 reads CASSKDRTYSYGYTF. CDR3 bases: TGTGCCAGTAGTAAGGACAGGACGTACAGCTATGGCTACACCTTC.

This clone turned up a few times. One junction end does not reproduce the germline sequence, and a read error may be involved. The rearrangement joins TRBV5-4 to TRBJ2-2; no definite D call. The CDR3 covers 17 residues. CDR1 and CDR2 from the germline V gene are SGHNT and YYREEE (reference sequence). The CDR3 sequence is CASSQENGIVNTGELFF. The CDR3 DNA follows: TGCGCCAGCAGCCAAGAAAATGGAATTGTGAACACCGGGGAGCTGTTTTTT.

This chain connects TRBV5-1 to TRBJ2-5; TRBD1 might be the D (5 bases). Germline V gene sequence: CDR1 SGHRS, CDR2 YFSETQ. This CDR3 is built from 16 residues. Trimming left V 1 base short and J 1 base short, with 14 bases between. The CDR3 sequence is CASSLTQGLRQETQYF. In nucleotides, the CDR3 is TGCGCCAGCAGCTTGACCCAGGGATTACGCCAAGAGACCCAGTACTTC.

The chain uses TRBV5-4 and TRBJ1-6; TRBD1 is a possible D gene (5 bases). Per the germline V gene, CDR1 is SGHNT and CDR2 is YYREEE (reference sequence). V was pared by 4 bases and J by 7 bases, with 12 bases between. This CDR3 has 14 residues. The CDR3 spells CASSHDSRNSPLHF. Here the CDR3 DNA reads TGTGCCAGCAGCCATGACAGCCGGAATTCACCCCTCCACTTT.

The chain is built from TRBV7-3 and TRBJ2-7; perhaps D is TRBD1 or TRBD2 (6 bases each). This CDR3 contains 16 residues. Trimming stripped 1 base from V and 6 bases from J, with 19 bases between. The germline gives CDR1 SGHTA, CDR2 FQGTGA. CDR3 nucleotide sequence: TGTGCCAGCAGCTTAAACGGGGGCAGCGCCCAGACCGAGCAGTACTTC. As protein: CASSLNGGSAQTEQYF. The variable domain in full, with the rest retrieved from reference TRBV7-3 and TRBJ2-7, is GAGVSQTPSNKVTEKGKYVELRCDPISGHTALYWYRQSLGQGPEFLIYFQGTGAADDSGLPNDRFFAVRPEGSVSTLKIQRTERGDSAVYLCASSLNGGSAQTEQYFGPGTRLTVT.

CDR3 residues: CASSLDPAETQYF. As DNA, the CDR3 is TGTGCCAGCAGCTTAGATCCCGCGGAGACCCAGTACTTC. The chain employs TRBV7-2 and TRBJ2-5; D remains unclear. Germline CDR1 is SGHTA and CDR2 is FQGNSA. Trimming cost V 1 base and J 5 bases, with 8 bases left between them. The CDR3 consists of 13 residues.

The V call is TRBV6-1, the J call TRBJ2-1, with 12 nucleotides matching TRBD2. The V gene's germline CDR1 is MNHNS and CDR2 SASEGT. The length of the CDR3 is 14 residues. Trimming cost V 11 bases and J 1 base; bases outside gene matches: 3. The chain's CDR3 is CAVLAGGSYNEQFF. DNA of the CDR3: TGTGCCGTTCTAGCGGGAGGGTCCTACAATGAGCAGTTCTTC.

The gene calls are TRBV7-3 and TRBJ2-5, with D possibly being TRBD1 or TRBD2 (5 bases each). This CDR3 contains 14 residues. The germline V and J ends were trimmed by 8 bases and 5 bases, with 18 bases remaining between them. Germline CDR1 reads SGHTA; CDR2 reads FQGTGA. The CDR3 loop reads CASARGPAGETQYF. In nucleotides, the CDR3 is TGTGCCAGCGCCCGGGGACCCGCAGGGGAGACCCAGTACTTC.

The chain joins TRBV5-4 to TRBJ2-5; maybe TRBD1 (6 bases). The CDR3 covers 15 residues. Germline V CDR1 and CDR2: SGHNT, YYREEE (reference sequence). V lost 1 base and J lost 5, with 15 bases in between. CDR3 protein: CASSLTGPVGETQYF. For the CDR3, the DNA is TGTGCCAGCAGCTTGACAGGGCCGGTCGGCGAGACCCAGTACTTC.

V is TRBV30 and J is TRBJ1-2, with a weak D call TRBD1 (5 bases). CDR1 and CDR2 from the germline V gene are GTSNPN and SVGIG (reference sequence). The CDR3 totals 13 residues. Between the trimmed V and J ends, which lost 2 bases and 5 bases, there was a span of 12 bases. The CDR3 bases are TGTGCCTGGAGTAAGCAGGGTTGGTATGGCTACACCTTC. Its protein is CAWSKQGWYGYTF.

The chain is built from TRBV27 and TRBJ1-2, with a possible D match to TRBD1 (5 bases). V lost 3 bases to trimming and J lost 3 bases, with 17 bases between them. The length of the CDR3 is 16 residues. Germline loops: CDR1 MNHEY, CDR2 SMNVEV (reference sequence). The CDR3 protein is CASSFKGQGLDYGYTF. The CDR3 nucleotides are TGTGCCAGCAGTTTCAAGGGGCAGGGACTCGACTATGGCTACACCTTC.

This clone has more than one count but fewer than ten. The gene calls are TRBV7-3 and TRBJ1-2; possible D gene TRBD1, 5 bases. Per germline, CDR1 SGHTA and CDR2 FQGTGA. Deletions cut 5 bases from V and 2 bases from J, with 12 bases between. This CDR3 has 14 amino acids. Here the CDR3 DNA reads TGTGCCAGCAGCCCCGACAGAGGCAACTATGGCTACACCTTC. Translating it yields CASSPDRGNYGYTF.